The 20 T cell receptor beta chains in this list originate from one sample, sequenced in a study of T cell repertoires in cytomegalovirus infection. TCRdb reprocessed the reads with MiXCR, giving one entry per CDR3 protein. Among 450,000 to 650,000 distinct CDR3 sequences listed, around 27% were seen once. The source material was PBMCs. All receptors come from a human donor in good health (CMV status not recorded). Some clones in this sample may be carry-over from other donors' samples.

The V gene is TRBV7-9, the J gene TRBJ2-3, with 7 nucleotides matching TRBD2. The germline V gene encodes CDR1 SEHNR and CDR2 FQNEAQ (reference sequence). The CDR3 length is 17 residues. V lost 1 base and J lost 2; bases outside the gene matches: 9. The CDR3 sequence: CASSLGILADYTDTQYF. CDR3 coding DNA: TGTGCCAGCAGCTTAGGTATTCTAGCGGACTACACAGATACGCAGTATTTT. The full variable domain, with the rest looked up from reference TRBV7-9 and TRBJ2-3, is DTGVSQNPRHKITKRGQNVTFRCDPISEHNRLYWYRQTLGQGPEFLTYFQNEAQLEKSRLLSDRFSAERPKGSFSTLEIQRTEQGDSAMYLCASSLGILADYTDTQYFGPGTRLTVL.

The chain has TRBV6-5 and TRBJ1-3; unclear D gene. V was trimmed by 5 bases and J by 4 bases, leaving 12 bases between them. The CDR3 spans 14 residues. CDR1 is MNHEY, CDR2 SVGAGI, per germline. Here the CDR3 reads CASSRREWGNTIYF. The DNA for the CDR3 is TGTGCCAGCAGTAGGAGGGAGTGGGGAAACACCATATATTTT.

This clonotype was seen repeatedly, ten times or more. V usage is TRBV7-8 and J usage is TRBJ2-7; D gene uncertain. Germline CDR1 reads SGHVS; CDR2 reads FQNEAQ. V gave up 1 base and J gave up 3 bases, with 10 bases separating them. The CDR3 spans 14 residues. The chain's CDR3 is CASSLGLTYYEQYF. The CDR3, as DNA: TGTGCCAGCAGCTTAGGTCTTACCTACTACGAGCAGTACTTC.

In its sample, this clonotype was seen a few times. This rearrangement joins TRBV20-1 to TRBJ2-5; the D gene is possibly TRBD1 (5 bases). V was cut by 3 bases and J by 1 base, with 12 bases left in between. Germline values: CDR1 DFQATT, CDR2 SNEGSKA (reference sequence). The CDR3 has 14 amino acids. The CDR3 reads CSASTTATQETQYF. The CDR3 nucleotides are TGCAGTGCTAGTACGACAGCTACCCAAGAGACCCAGTACTTC.

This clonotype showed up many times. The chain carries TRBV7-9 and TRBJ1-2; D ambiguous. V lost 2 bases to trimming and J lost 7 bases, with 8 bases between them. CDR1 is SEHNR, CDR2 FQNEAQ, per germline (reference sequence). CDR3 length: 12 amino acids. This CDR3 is CASSLSEGGYTF. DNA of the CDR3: TGTGCCAGCAGCTTAAGCGAGGGTGGCTACACCTTC.

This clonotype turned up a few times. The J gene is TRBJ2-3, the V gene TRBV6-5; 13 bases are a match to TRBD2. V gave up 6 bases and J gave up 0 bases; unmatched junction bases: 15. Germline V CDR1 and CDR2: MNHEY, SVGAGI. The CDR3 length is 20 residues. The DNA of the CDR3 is TGTGCCAGCAGGAAATTCCCCGGGACTAGCGGGACGAAGAGCACAGATACGCAGTATTTT. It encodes CASRKFPGTSGTKSTDTQYF.

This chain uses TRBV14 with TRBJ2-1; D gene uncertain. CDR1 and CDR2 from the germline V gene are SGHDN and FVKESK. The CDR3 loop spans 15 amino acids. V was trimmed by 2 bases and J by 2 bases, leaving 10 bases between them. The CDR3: CASSQRTATYNEQFF. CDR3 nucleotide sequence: TGTGCCAGCAGCCAAAGGACGGCTACCTACAATGAGCAGTTCTTC.

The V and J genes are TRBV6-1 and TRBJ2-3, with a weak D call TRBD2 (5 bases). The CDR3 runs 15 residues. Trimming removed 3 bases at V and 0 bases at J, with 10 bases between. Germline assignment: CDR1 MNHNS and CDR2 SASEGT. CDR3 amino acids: CASSDGGFSTDTQYF. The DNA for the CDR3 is TGTGCCAGCAGTGACGGAGGTTTTAGCACAGATACGCAGTATTTT.

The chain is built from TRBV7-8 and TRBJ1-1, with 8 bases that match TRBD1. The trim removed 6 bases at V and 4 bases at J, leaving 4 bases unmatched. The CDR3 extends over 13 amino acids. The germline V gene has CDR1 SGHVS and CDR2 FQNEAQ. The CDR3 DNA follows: TGTGCCAGCAGACACAGGGGGGGCACTGAAGCTTTCTTT. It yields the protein CASRHRGGTEAFF. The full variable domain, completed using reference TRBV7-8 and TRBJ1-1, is GAGVSQSPRYKVAKRGQDVALRCDPISGHVSLFWYQQALGQGPEFLTYFQNEAQLDKSGLPSDRFFAERPEGSVSTLKIQRTQQEDSAVYLCASRHRGGTEAFFGQGTRLTVV.

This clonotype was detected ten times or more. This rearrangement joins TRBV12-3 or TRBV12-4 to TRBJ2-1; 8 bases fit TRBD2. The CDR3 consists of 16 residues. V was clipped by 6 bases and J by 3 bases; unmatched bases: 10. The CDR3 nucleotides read TGTGCCAGCAGCCAGGAAAGCAGCGGGAGCTACAATGAGCAGTTCTTC. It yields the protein CASSQESSGSYNEQFF.

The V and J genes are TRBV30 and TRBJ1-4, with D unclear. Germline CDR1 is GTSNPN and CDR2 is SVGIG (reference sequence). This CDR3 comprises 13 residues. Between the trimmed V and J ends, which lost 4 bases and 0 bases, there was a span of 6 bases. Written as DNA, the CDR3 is TGTGCCTGGATATCAGCAACTAATGAAAAACTGTTTTTT. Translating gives CAWISATNEKLFF.

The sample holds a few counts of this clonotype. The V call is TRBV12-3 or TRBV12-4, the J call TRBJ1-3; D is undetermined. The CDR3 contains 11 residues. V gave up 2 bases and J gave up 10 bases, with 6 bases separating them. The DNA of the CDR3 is TGTGCCAGCAGTTTAATCCCTACCATATATTTT. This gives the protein CASSLIPTIYF.

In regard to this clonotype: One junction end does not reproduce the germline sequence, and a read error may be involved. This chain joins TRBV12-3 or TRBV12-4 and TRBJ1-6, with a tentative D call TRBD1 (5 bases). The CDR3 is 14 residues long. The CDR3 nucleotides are TGTGCCAGCGGTTTAGGAGGTGGGGGTTCACCCCTCCACTTT. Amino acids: CASGLGGGGSPLHF.

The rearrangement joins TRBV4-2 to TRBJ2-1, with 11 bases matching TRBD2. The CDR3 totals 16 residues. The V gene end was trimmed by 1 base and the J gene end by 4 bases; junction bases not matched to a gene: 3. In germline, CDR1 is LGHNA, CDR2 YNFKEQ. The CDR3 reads CASSQATSGMYNEQFF. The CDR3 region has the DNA TGTGCCAGCAGCCAAGCGACTAGCGGGATGTACAATGAGCAGTTCTTC.

CDR3 sequence (DNA): TGTGCCAGCAGCCAAGATCGTAGGACTGAAGCTTTCTTT. Its translation: CASSQDRRTEAFF. The chain has TRBV4-2 and TRBJ1-1; unclear D gene. The CDR3 spans 13 residues. The V end lost 0 bases, the J end lost 5 bases, and 7 bases lay between the germline ends. Germline values: CDR1 LGHNA, CDR2 YNFKEQ.

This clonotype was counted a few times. The CDR3 nucleotides read TGTGCCAGCTCACCGGGACAGCCGAACTCTGGGGCCAACGTCCTGACTTTC. It encodes CASSPGQPNSGANVLTF. The chain is built from TRBV18 and TRBJ2-6; 7 bases are shared with TRBD1. Looked up from germline, CDR1 is KGHSH and CDR2 is LQKENI. V shed 3 bases and J 0 bases; nucleotides not matched to a gene: 5. This CDR3 contains 17 residues.

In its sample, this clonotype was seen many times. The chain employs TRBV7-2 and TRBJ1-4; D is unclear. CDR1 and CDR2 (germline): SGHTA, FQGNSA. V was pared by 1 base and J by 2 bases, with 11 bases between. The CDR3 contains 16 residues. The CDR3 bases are TGTGCCAGCAGCTTAGGAAACGGCGTTACTAATGAAAAACTGTTTTTT. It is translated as CASSLGNGVTNEKLFF.

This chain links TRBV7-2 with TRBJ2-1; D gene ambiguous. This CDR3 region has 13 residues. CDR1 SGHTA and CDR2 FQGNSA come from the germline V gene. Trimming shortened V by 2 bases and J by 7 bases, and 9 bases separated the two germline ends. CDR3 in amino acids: CASSLSARNEQFF. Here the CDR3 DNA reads TGTGCCAGCAGCTTATCTGCCAGGAATGAGCAGTTCTTC.

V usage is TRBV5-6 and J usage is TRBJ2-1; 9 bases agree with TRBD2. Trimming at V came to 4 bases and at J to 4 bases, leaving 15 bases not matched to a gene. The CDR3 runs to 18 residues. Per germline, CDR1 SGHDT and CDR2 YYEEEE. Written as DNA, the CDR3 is TGTGCCAGCAGCATTGAGGGGACTAGCAAATGGACGTACAATGAGCAGTTCTTC. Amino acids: CASSIEGTSKWTYNEQFF.

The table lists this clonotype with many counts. CDR3 nucleotide sequence: TGTGCCAGCAGCTTAGAGGTAGGGACAGGAGTTGGCTCGGGGAATGAGCAGTTCTTC. Translated, it gives CASSLEVGTGVGSGNEQFF. The rearrangement links TRBV7-8 to TRBJ2-1; 8 nucleotides agree with TRBD1. The V and J ends lost 1 base and 7 bases, in that order; junction bases with no gene match: 18. Looked up from germline, CDR1 is SGHVS and CDR2 is FQNEAQ. The CDR3 length is 19 residues.